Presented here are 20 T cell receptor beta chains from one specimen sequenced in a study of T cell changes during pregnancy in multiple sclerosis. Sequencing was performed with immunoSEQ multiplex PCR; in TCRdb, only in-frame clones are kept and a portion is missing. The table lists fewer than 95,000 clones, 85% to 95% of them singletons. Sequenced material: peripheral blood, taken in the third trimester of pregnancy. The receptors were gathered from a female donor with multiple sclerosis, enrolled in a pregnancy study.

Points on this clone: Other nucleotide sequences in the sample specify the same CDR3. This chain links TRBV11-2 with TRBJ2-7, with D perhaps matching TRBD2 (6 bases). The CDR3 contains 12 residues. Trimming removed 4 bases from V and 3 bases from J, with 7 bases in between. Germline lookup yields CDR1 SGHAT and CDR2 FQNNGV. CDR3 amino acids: CASSSGVYEQYF. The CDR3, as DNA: TGTGCCAGCAGCTCGGGGGTCTACGAGCAGTACTTC.

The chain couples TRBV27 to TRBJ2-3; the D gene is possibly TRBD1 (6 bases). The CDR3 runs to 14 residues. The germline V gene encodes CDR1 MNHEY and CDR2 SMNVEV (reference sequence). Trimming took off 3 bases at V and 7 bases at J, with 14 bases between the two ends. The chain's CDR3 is CASSLRTQGNTQYF. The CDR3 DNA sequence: TGTGCCAGCAGTTTGCGGACCCAGGGGAATACGCAGTATTTT.

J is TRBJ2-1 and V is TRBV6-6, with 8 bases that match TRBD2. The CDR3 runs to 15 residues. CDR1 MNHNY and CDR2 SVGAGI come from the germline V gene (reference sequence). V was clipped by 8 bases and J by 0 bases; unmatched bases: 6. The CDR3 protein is CASGLARSSYNEQFF. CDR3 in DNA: TGTGCCAGCGGACTAGCAAGGAGCTCCTACAATGAGCAGTTCTTC.

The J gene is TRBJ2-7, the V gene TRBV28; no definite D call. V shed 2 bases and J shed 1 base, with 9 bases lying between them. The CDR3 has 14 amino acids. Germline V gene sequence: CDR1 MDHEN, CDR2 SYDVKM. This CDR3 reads CASSLEVGSYEQYF. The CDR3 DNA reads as TGTGCCAGCAGTTTAGAGGTCGGGTCCTACGAGCAGTACTTC.

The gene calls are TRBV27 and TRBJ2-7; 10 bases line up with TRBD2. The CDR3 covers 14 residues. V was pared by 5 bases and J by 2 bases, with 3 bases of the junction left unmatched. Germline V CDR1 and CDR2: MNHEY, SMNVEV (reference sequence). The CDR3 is CASSLSGRTYEQYF. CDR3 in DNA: TGTGCCAGCAGTCTTAGCGGGAGGACCTACGAGCAGTACTTC.

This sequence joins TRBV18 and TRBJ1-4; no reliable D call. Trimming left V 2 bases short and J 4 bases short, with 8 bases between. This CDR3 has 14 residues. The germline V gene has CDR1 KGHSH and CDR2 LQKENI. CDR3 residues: CASSPGSGNEKLFF. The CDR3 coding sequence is TGTGCCAGCTCACCAGGGAGCGGTAATGAAAAACTGTTTTTT.

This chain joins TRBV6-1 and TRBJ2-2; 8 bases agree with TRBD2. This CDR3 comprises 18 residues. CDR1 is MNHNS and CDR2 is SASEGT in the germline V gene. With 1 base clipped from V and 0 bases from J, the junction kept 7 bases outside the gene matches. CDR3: CASSEVRSGSANTGELFF. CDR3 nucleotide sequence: TGTGCCAGCAGTGAAGTACGAAGCGGGAGCGCGAACACCGGGGAGCTGTTTTTT.

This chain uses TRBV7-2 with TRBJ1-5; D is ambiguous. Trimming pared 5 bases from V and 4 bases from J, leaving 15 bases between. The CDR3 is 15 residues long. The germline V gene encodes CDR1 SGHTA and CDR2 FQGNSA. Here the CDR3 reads CASSARTGVNQPQHF. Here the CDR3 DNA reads TGTGCCAGCAGCGCCAGGACGGGAGTGAATCAGCCCCAGCATTTT.

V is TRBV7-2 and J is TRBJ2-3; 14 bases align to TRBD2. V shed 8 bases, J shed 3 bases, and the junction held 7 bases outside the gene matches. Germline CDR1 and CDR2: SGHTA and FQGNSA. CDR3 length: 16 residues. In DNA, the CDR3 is TGTGCCAGCCTTGGGACTAGCGGGAGTGTTACAGATACGCAGTATTTT. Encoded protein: CASLGTSGSVTDTQYF.

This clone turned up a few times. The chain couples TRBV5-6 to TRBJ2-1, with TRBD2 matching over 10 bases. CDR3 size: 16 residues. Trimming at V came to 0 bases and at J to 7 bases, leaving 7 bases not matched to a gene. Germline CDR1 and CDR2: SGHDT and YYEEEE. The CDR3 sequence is CASSLGLAGVSNEQFF. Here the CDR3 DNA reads TGTGCCAGCAGCTTGGGGCTAGCGGGAGTATCAAATGAGCAGTTCTTC.

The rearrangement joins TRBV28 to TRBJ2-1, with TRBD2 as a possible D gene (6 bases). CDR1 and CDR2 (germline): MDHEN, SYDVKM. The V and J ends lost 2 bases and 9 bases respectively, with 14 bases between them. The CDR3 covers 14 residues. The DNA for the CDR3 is TGTGCCAGCAGTTTAGGGTGGGGAGGAGGTGAGCAGTTCTTC. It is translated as CASSLGWGGGEQFF.

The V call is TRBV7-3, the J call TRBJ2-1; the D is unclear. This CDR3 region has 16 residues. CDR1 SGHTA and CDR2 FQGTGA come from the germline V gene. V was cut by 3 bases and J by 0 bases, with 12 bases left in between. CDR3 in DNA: TGTGCCAGCAGCTTGTCTCGCGCTAGCTCCTACAATGAGCAGTTCTTC. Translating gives CASSLSRASSYNEQFF.

The CDR3 is CASSEAPGGPNTGELFF. For the CDR3, the DNA is TGTGCCAGCAGTGAAGCTCCAGGGGGCCCGAACACCGGGGAGCTGTTTTTT. The chain employs TRBV2 and TRBJ2-2; the match to TRBD1 covers 8 bases. The germline gives CDR1 SNHLY, CDR2 FYNNEI. The J segment lost 0 bases and the V segment lost 0 bases, leaving 3 bases of the junction unmatched. The CDR3 is 17 residues long.

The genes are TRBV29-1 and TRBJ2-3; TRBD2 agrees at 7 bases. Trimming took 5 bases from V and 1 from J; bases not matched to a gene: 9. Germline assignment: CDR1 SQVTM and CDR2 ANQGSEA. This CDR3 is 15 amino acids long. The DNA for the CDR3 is TGCAGCGTTCCTCGCGGGAGAGTCCGCACAGATACGCAGTATTTT. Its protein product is CSVPRGRVRTDTQYF.

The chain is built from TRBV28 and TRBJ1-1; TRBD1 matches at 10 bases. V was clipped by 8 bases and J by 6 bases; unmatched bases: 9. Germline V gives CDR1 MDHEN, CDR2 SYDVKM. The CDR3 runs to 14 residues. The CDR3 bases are TGTGCCAGCGGGGGGGACAGGGGACCACCTGAAGCTTTCTTT. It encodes CASGGDRGPPEAFF.

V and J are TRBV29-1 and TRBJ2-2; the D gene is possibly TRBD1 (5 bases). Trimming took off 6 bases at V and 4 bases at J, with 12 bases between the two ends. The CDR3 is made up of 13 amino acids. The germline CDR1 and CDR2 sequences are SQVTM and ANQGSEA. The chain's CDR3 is CSVRQLATGELFF. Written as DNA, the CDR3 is TGCAGCGTACGACAGCTGGCCACCGGGGAGCTGTTTTTT.

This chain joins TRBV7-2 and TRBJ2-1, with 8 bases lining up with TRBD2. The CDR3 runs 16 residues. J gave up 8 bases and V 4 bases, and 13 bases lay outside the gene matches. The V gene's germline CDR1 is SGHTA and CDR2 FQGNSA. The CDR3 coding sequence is TGTGCCAGCAGCTCCCCCGGGACTAGGAATGTAGATGAGCAGTTCTTC. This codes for CASSSPGTRNVDEQFF.

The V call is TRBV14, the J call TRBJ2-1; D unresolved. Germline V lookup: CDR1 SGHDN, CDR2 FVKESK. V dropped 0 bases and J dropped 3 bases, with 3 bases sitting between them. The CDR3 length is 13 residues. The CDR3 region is CASSQDFYNEQFF. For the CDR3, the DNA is TGTGCCAGCAGCCAAGACTTCTACAATGAGCAGTTCTTC.

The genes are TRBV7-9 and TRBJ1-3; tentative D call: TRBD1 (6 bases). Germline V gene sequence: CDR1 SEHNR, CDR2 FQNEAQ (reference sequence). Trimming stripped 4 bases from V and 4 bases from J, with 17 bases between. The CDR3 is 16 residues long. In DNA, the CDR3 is TGTGCCAGCAGCTCCCCCGTGGCTACAGGGGGAAACACCATATATTTT. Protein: CASSSPVATGGNTIYF.

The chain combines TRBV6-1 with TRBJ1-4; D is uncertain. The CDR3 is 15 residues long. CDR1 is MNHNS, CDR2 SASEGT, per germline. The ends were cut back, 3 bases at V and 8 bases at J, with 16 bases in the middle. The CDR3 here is CASSDVTGKGEKLFF. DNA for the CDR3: TGTGCCAGCAGTGACGTGACGGGGAAAGGAGAAAAACTGTTTTTT.